This is a list of T cell receptor beta chains from one sample in a study of OX40 agonist ivuxolimab in advanced cancers. Only in-frame clones appear in the TCRdb table, and some are missing; sequencing was by immunoSEQ multiplex PCR. Of fewer than 45,000 clones listed, 80% to 90% are singletons. Source: CD4+ or CD8+ T cells sorted from blood, taken in a trial of the OX40 agonist ivuxolimab. The origin of the receptors is an adult with an advanced solid tumor such as melanoma, head and neck, liver or kidney cancer. Each CDR3 is given with its conserved first and last residue. The order of the fields is clone size, V gene, J gene, D gene, CDR3 DNA, CDR3 protein. The D gene is left open where the match is weak. Only part of the rows carry a size: once, few, many, or a class if the clone is expanded.

size: medium-sized
V: TRBV6-6
J: TRBJ1-1
D: .
DNA: TGTGCCAGCAGTGTCGAGCCTTTCTTT
CDR3: CASSVEPFF

size: .
V: TRBV4-1
J: TRBJ1-2
D: TRBD1
DNA: TGCGCCAGCAGCCAATCATTTGTCCGGGACAGGGCCCCTTACTATGGCTACACCTTC
CDR3: CASSQSFVRDRAPYYGYTF

size: .
V: TRBV5-1
J: TRBJ2-1
D: .
DNA: TGCGCCAGCAGCCCCTCCGCCCCAGTAGGGTCCAACAATGAGCAGTTCTTC
CDR3: CASSPSAPVGSNNEQFF

size: .
V: TRBV2
J: TRBJ1-2
D: .
DNA: TGTGCCAGCCCGAGATACGATACTTCGAATGGCTACACCTTC
CDR3: CASPRYDTSNGYTF

size: .
V: TRBV4-1
J: TRBJ2-1
D: .
DNA: TGCGCCAGCAGCCAAGTTGGGAACGGGCCCCGCGGGCAGTTCTTC
CDR3: CASSQVGNGPRGQFF

size: .
V: TRBV7-8
J: TRBJ1-5
D: .
DNA: TGTGCCAGCAGCTTAGCTGGGTCCGGCAATCAGCCCCAGCATTTT
CDR3: CASSLAGSGNQPQHF

size: once
V: TRBV6-6
J: TRBJ1-4
D: .
DNA: TGTGCCAGCAGACTCTCACCGGGACAAGTTAATGAAAAACTGTTTTTT
CDR3: CASRLSPGQVNEKLFF

size: .
V: TRBV4-1
J: TRBJ2-7
D: .
DNA: TGCGCCAGCAGCCAAGATAAGGCCCCAAAAGCGACCTACGAGCAGTACTTC
CDR3: CASSQDKAPKATYEQYF

size: .
V: TRBV13
J: TRBJ2-1
D: TRBD2
DNA: TGTGCCAGCAGCTTAGCGACTAGCGGGGGGGCTGCGGATGAGCAGTTCTTC
CDR3: CASSLATSGGAADEQFF

size: .
V: TRBV11-2
J: TRBJ1-1
D: .
DNA: TGTGGAGTTAGGACGGGAACTGAAGCTTTCTTT
CDR3: CGVRTGTEAFF

size: .
V: TRBV30
J: TRBJ1-2
D: TRBD1
DNA: TGTGCCTCGGACAGGCCTAACTATGGCTACACCTTC
CDR3: CASDRPNYGYTF

size: .
V: TRBV4-1
J: TRBJ1-1
D: TRBD1
DNA: TGCGCCAGCAGCCCCCAGGACAGGGGGGACACTGAAGCTTTCTTT
CDR3: CASSPQDRGDTEAFF

size: .
V: TRBV7-9
J: TRBJ1-4
D: .
DNA: TGTGCCAGCAGCTTAGGGGGAAAACTGTTTTTT
CDR3: CASSLGGKLFF